One and the same sample provided the 29 T cell receptor beta chains below, sequenced in a study of regulatory T cells in long-lasting Graves disease. The time point was: persistent/refractory GD, antithyroid drugs over 5 years with positive TRAb. From PBMCs, RNA was extracted and then used to make the TCR library. iRepertoire HTBI primers and Arm-PCR of CDR3 regions built TCR beta libraries. TCRdb analysed the multiplex PCR reads with MiXCR anew, one entry per CDR3 protein. The repertoire holds about 660,000 distinct CDR3 sequences, 25% to 35% seen once, with around 42% in the top ten. The sample in question was peripheral blood mononuclear cells (PBMCs), obtained when the disease was refractory, from a patient treated with antithyroid drugs. These receptors were taken from a female donor with Graves disease.

V gene TRBV2 combines with J gene TRBJ1-5; no clear D. The CDR3 is 14 residues long. Germline lookup yields CDR1 SNHLY and CDR2 FYNNEI. V was shortened by 2 bases and J by 3 bases, with 8 bases between the two germline ends. The CDR3 region has the DNA TGTGCCAGCAGTGAATTCACAGTCAATCAGCCCCAGCATTTT. Translated, it gives CASSEFTVNQPQHF.

In its sample, this clonotype was seen a few times. J is TRBJ2-5 and V is TRBV12-3 or TRBV12-4; 14 nucleotides align to TRBD2. This CDR3 is built from 15 residues. The V and J ends lost 6 bases and 7 bases, in that order; junction bases with no gene match: 7. CDR3 in amino acids: CASRRGLAGARTQYF. The CDR3 DNA sequence: TGTGCCAGCAGAAGGGGACTAGCGGGGGCCCGGACCCAGTACTTC.

This clonotype was detected only a few times. V usage is TRBV20-1 and J usage is TRBJ2-5; D is unclear. This CDR3 spans 15 amino acids. V was clipped by 2 bases and J by 5 bases, with 18 bases between them. Germline loops: CDR1 DFQATT, CDR2 SNEGSKA (reference sequence). The CDR3 DNA is TGCAGTGCTAGAATAGACAATTCCCCCACGGAGACCCAGTACTTC. Translation gives CSARIDNSPTETQYF.

In its sample, this clonotype was seen many times. The V call is TRBV28, the J call TRBJ1-2; tentative D call: TRBD1 (5 bases). CDR1 is MDHEN, CDR2 SYDVKM, per germline. This CDR3 is 13 amino acids long. The germline V and J ends were trimmed by 3 bases and 8 bases, with 13 bases remaining between them. The CDR3 region has the DNA TGTGCCAGCAGTTTCTCAGGGAGGGAGGGCTACACCTTC. Protein product: CASSFSGREGYTF.

This clonotype was detected many times. The V call is TRBV12-3 or TRBV12-4, the J call TRBJ1-5; D call uncertain. The CDR3 has 18 amino acids. The V and J ends lost 6 bases and 0 bases respectively, with 21 bases between them. This chain's CDR3 is CASSPGGVGRRSNQPQHF. The CDR3 DNA follows: TGTGCCAGCAGCCCCGGTGGTGTTGGGCGACGTAGCAATCAGCCCCAGCATTTT.

This clonotype has only a few counts. A read error may explain this, as a much larger clone is one base away. This chain joins TRBV12-3 or TRBV12-4 and TRBJ1-2; the D gene is possibly TRBD1 (5 bases). The V gene lost 8 bases and the J gene lost 4 bases, with 17 bases spanning the gap. The CDR3 sequence is 14 residues long. Here the CDR3 reads CASGRTGRFYGYTF. The DNA of the CDR3 is TGTGCCAGCGGACGAACAGGCCGTTTCTATGGCTACACCTTC.

The rearrangement joins TRBV10-2 to TRBJ1-2; perhaps TRBD1 as D (5 bases). Per the germline V gene, CDR1 is WSHSY and CDR2 is SAAADI. The CDR3 spans 16 residues. V was trimmed by 5 bases and J by 2 bases, leaving 18 bases between them. DNA for the CDR3: TGCGCCAGCAGTTCTGGGACGGAGCCCTCCAACTATGGCTACACCTTC. Translation: CASSSGTEPSNYGYTF.

This clonotype was detected a few times. The chain has TRBV3-1 and TRBJ2-7; 7 nucleotides agree with TRBD1. The V and J ends lost 0 bases and 2 bases, in that order; junction bases with no gene match: 4. The CDR3 has 15 residues. The germline V gene has CDR1 LGHDT and CDR2 YNNKEL (reference sequence). The CDR3 bases are TGTGCCAGCAGCCAAGAGGACAGGTTACCCTACGAGCAGTACTTC. Translating gives CASSQEDRLPYEQYF.

The V gene is TRBV6-5, the J gene TRBJ2-3, with a weak D call TRBD2 (6 bases). Germline CDR1 is MNHEY and CDR2 is SVGAGI. Trimming removed 0 bases from V and 3 bases from J, with 16 bases in between. This CDR3 region has 17 residues. CDR3 DNA: TGTGCCAGCAGTTACTCAGAAGAGACTAGTTGGACAGATACGCAGTATTTT. Residues: CASSYSEETSWTDTQYF.

This clonotype was counted at least ten times. The chain joins TRBV2 to TRBJ1-1, with D tentatively TRBD1 (6 bases). V gave up 6 bases and J gave up 1 base, with 12 bases separating them. This CDR3 spans 14 amino acids. Germline CDR1 reads SNHLY; CDR2 reads FYNNEI. The CDR3 sequence is CASSSGTPNTEAFF. The CDR3 DNA reads as TGTGCCAGCAGCTCCGGGACACCGAACACTGAAGCTTTCTTT.

This clonotype was detected once. V is TRBV30 and J is TRBJ2-2; 8 bases match TRBD1. V lost 3 bases and J lost 3; bases outside the gene matches: 6. The CDR3 loop spans 15 amino acids. Germline V gene sequence: CDR1 GTSNPN, CDR2 SVGIG (reference sequence). The CDR3 DNA reads as TGTGCCTGGAGATGGACAGGGCTGGACACCGGGGAGCTGTTTTTT. It translates to CAWRWTGLDTGELFF.

The chain carries TRBV7-9 and TRBJ2-7; 10 bases fit TRBD1. Germline CDR1 is SEHNR and CDR2 is FQNEAQ (reference sequence). The CDR3 extends over 17 amino acids. Germline trimming cut 1 base from V and 3 bases from J; bases unmatched to any gene: 9. CDR3 in DNA: TGTGCCAGCAGCTTAGTTGGTTCGGGACAGGGGTTCTACGAGCAGTACTTC. Residues: CASSLVGSGQGFYEQYF.

This clonotype was found many times. The chain recombines TRBV12-3 or TRBV12-4 with TRBJ1-2; TRBD1 matches at 7 bases. The trim removed 3 bases at V and 6 bases at J, leaving 4 bases unmatched. This CDR3 has 13 amino acids. The DNA of the CDR3 is TGTGCCAGCAGTTTTGGGACAGTAAATGGCTACACCTTC. Translating it yields CASSFGTVNGYTF.

The chain joins TRBV5-1 to TRBJ2-5; weak D call: TRBD2 (5 bases). This CDR3 spans 14 amino acids. Trimming cost V 1 base and J 1 base, with 8 bases left between them. Germline CDR1 is SGHRS and CDR2 is YFSETQ. The CDR3 loop reads CASSLSAAQETQYF. For the CDR3, the DNA is TGCGCCAGCAGCTTGTCAGCGGCCCAAGAGACCCAGTACTTC. The whole variable domain, filled in from reference TRBV5-1 and TRBJ2-5, reads KAGVTQTPRYLIKTRGQQVTLSCSPISGHRSVSWYQQTPGQGLQFLFEYFSETQRNKGNFPGRFSGRQFSNSRSEMNVSTLELGDSALYLCASSLSAAQETQYFGPGTRLLVL.

This clonotype occurred a few times. The CDR3 loop is CASRERLAGLGEQYF. The DNA for the CDR3 is TGTGCCAGCAGGGAACGACTAGCGGGCTTGGGGGAGCAGTACTTC. V usage is TRBV2 and J usage is TRBJ2-7; 10 bases agree with TRBD2. V shed 6 bases and J 7 bases; nucleotides not matched to a gene: 12. The CDR3 length is 15 residues. Per germline, CDR1 SNHLY and CDR2 FYNNEI.

This clonotype showed up just once. The chain recombines TRBV29-1 with TRBJ1-4, with D uncertain. The CDR3 is 12 amino acids. Germline V CDR1 and CDR2: SQVTM, ANQGSEA. V was shortened by 5 bases and J by 8 bases, with 12 bases between the two germline ends. The CDR3 sequence is CSVYGAGEKLFF. The CDR3 nucleotides are TGCAGCGTTTATGGAGCGGGCGAAAAACTGTTTTTT.

The chain combines TRBV27 with TRBJ1-1; the D is unclear. V was pared by 3 bases and J by 4 bases, with 12 bases between. The CDR3 loop spans 14 amino acids. Looked up from germline, CDR1 is MNHEY and CDR2 is SMNVEV (reference sequence). CDR3 residues: CASSLAQRGTEAFF. CDR3 nucleotide sequence: TGTGCCAGCAGTTTGGCACAGCGGGGCACTGAAGCTTTCTTT.

This clonotype has just a few counts. CDR3 in amino acids: CASSYSRTAAGGYTF. CDR3 DNA sequence: TGTGCCAGCAGTTACTCAAGGACAGCGGCAGGTGGCTACACCTTC. The rearrangement uses TRBV6-2 or TRBV6-3 and TRBJ1-2; TRBD1 might be the D (6 bases). V lost 0 bases, J lost 7 bases, and 15 bases lay in between. Germline V gene data show CDR1 as MNHEY and CDR2 as SVGEGT. The CDR3 consists of 15 residues.

This clonotype was seen more than once but under ten times. The J gene is TRBJ2-4, the V gene TRBV12-3 or TRBV12-4; tentative D call: TRBD2 (5 bases). Trimming stripped 4 bases from V and 1 base from J, with 11 bases between. The CDR3 spans 15 residues. The CDR3 protein is CASSSAGRAKNIQYF. The CDR3, as DNA: TGTGCCAGCAGTTCCGCGGGCAGGGCCAAAAACATTCAGTACTTC.

This clonotype was picked up a small number of times. The chain carries TRBV11-3 and TRBJ1-6; D gene ambiguous. The CDR3 is 14 residues long. V shed 3 bases and J shed 8 bases, with 11 bases lying between them. Looked up from germline, CDR1 is SGHNT and CDR2 is YENEEA. The chain's CDR3 is CASSFEGQDSPLHF. In nucleotides, the CDR3 is TGTGCCAGCAGCTTTGAGGGCCAGGATTCACCCCTCCACTTT.

This clonotype has only a few counts. The rearrangement links TRBV20-1 to TRBJ2-5; D gene uncertain. CDR3 length: 13 amino acids. The germline gives CDR1 DFQATT, CDR2 SNEGSKA (reference sequence). Deletions cut 0 bases from V and 7 bases from J, with 12 bases between. CDR3 loop: CSARDPGMGTQYF. The CDR3 region has the DNA TGCAGTGCTAGAGATCCAGGCATGGGGACCCAGTACTTC.

This clonotype was seen a few times. This rearrangement joins TRBV3-1 to TRBJ2-4, with TRBD1 as a possible D gene (6 bases). Trimming cost V 8 bases and J 0 bases, with 14 bases left between them. Germline assignment: CDR1 LGHDT and CDR2 YNNKEL (reference sequence). The CDR3 runs 15 residues. Written as DNA, the CDR3 is TGTGCCAGCTCGACCACAGGGCTAGCCAAAAACATTCAGTACTTC. Translation: CASSTTGLAKNIQYF.

The chain's CDR3 is CSASADSSYEQYF. Written as DNA, the CDR3 is TGCAGTGCCAGCGCGGACTCCTCCTACGAGCAGTACTTC. The chain couples TRBV20-1 to TRBJ2-7; maybe TRBD2 (5 bases). The CDR3 spans 13 residues. In germline, CDR1 is DFQATT, CDR2 SNEGSKA (reference sequence). Trimming left V 6 bases short and J 0 bases short, with 12 bases between.

The rearrangement joins TRBV11-2 to TRBJ1-1; D may be TRBD1 (5 bases). Germline CDR1 is SGHAT and CDR2 is FQNNGV. The CDR3 sequence is 14 residues long. V lost 5 bases and J 1 base, leaving 11 bases between the germline ends. CDR3 sequence reads: CASSRGVGNTEAFF. As DNA, the CDR3 is TGTGCCAGCAGCAGAGGGGTAGGGAACACTGAAGCTTTCTTT.

J is TRBJ1-1 and V is TRBV5-4; TRBD1 matches 9 bases. Losses at the gene ends were 2 bases for V and 1 base for J; bases not matched to a gene: 3. The CDR3 sequence is 15 residues long. Germline V lookup: CDR1 SGHNT, CDR2 YYREEE (reference sequence). This CDR3 reads CASSLQGAENTEAFF. The CDR3 nucleotides are TGTGCCAGCAGCTTACAGGGGGCGGAGAACACTGAAGCTTTCTTT.

The V call is TRBV5-1, the J call TRBJ2-7; 7 nucleotides agree with TRBD1. Germline V lookup: CDR1 SGHRS, CDR2 YFSETQ. J was trimmed by 0 bases and V by 4 bases; bases with no gene match: 7. The CDR3 has 15 amino acids. CDR3 loop: CASSEDRMHSYEQYF. CDR3 sequence (DNA): TGCGCCAGCAGCGAGGACAGGATGCACTCCTACGAGCAGTACTTC.

The V and J genes are TRBV3-1 and TRBJ1-5, with D maybe TRBD1 (5 bases). CDR1 is LGHDT and CDR2 is YNNKEL in the germline V gene (reference sequence). V was shortened by 6 bases and J by 3 bases, with 15 bases between the two germline ends. This CDR3 has 15 residues. CDR3 bases: TGTGCCAGCAGGGCAAGCGGGGGGACCAATCAGCCCCAGCATTTT. Its translation is CASRASGGTNQPQHF.

There are many counts of this clonotype. This chain uses TRBV20-1 with TRBJ2-7; 7 positions match TRBD2. Germline CDR1 DFQATT, CDR2 SNEGSKA (reference sequence). There are 14 residues in the CDR3. The ends lost 3 bases at V and 1 base at J; junction bases unmatched: 6. CDR3 sequence (DNA): TGCAGTGCTAGTTTTGCGGGAGCTTCCTACGAGCAGTACTTC. As protein: CSASFAGASYEQYF.

This clonotype has ten or more counts. This chain joins TRBV12-3 or TRBV12-4 and TRBJ2-7, with D unresolved. The CDR3 spans 12 residues. Deletions cut 6 bases from V and 1 base from J, with 7 bases between. The CDR3 sequence: CASSPESYEQYF. The CDR3 DNA is TGTGCCAGCAGCCCCGAATCCTACGAGCAGTACTTC.